This entry lists 18 T cell receptor beta chains sequenced from one sample in a study of blood T cell repertoires in COVID-19. This table comes from immunoSEQ multiplex PCR, and its TCRdb copy is limited to in-frame clones, with some not included. The data contain roughly 200,000 clones, roughly 84% of them singletons. Source material: peripheral blood. The receptor set was obtained from a woman between 35 and 50 years old who had recovered from COVID-19.

J is TRBJ1-2 and V is TRBV10-2; 8 positions match TRBD1. The CDR3 is made up of 17 amino acids. V gave up 3 bases and J gave up 2 bases; unmatched junction bases: 11. From germline, CDR1 is WSHSY and CDR2 SAAADI. CDR3 residues: CASSDWPRQGANYGYTF. The CDR3 DNA sequence: TGCGCCAGCAGTGATTGGCCCCGCCAGGGGGCGAACTATGGCTACACCTTC.

This clone appeared many times. This chain links TRBV28 with TRBJ1-6, with D possibly TRBD1 on 5 matching bases. Per the germline V gene, CDR1 is MDHEN and CDR2 is SYDVKM. V was cut by 3 bases and J by 0 bases, with 15 bases left in between. This CDR3 comprises 18 residues. The CDR3 DNA is TGTGCCAGCAGTTTGGACACCCTAATAAGCTCCTATAATTCACCCCTCCACTTT. This sequence encodes CASSLDTLISSYNSPLHF. The full variable domain, rest sourced from reference TRBV28 and TRBJ1-6, is DVKVTQSSRYLVKRTGEKVFLECVQDMDHENMFWYRQDPGLGLRLIYFSYDVKMKEKGDIPEGYSVSREKKERFSLILESASTNQTSMYLCASSLDTLISSYNSPLHFGNGTRLTVT.

The gene calls are TRBV19 and TRBJ1-1, with D tentatively TRBD1 (6 bases). The CDR3 length is 12 residues. V lost 8 bases, J lost 1 base, and 8 bases lay in between. Per germline, CDR1 LNHDA and CDR2 SQIVND (reference sequence). DNA for the CDR3: TGTGCCAGTTTGGACAGGAACACTGAAGCTTTCTTT. Its translation: CASLDRNTEAFF.

This clone was seen a single time. The rearrangement links TRBV19 to TRBJ2-3; D perhaps matches TRBD1 (6 bases). The germline V gene encodes CDR1 LNHDA and CDR2 SQIVND (reference sequence). The CDR3 has 16 residues. The ends were cut back, 3 bases at V and 0 bases at J, with 13 bases in the middle. This CDR3 is CASSMGTFFSTDTQYF. The CDR3 nucleotides are TGTGCCAGTAGTATGGGGACATTCTTTAGCACAGATACGCAGTATTTT.

The gene calls are TRBV5-6 and TRBJ1-1; TRBD1 matches 11 bases. The germline gives CDR1 SGHDT, CDR2 YYEEEE. The CDR3 length is 15 residues. V shed 1 base and J 4 bases; nucleotides not matched to a gene: 3. The DNA of the CDR3 is TGTGCCAGCAGCTTGATGGGGACAGGGGGCACTGAAGCTTTCTTT. Translating gives CASSLMGTGGTEAFF.

This sequence joins TRBV7-3 and TRBJ2-1; TRBD1 is a possible D gene (5 bases). The CDR3 has 14 residues. Trimming removed 0 bases from V and 8 bases from J, with 11 bases in between. Germline V CDR1 and CDR2: SGHTA, FQGTGA. The DNA for the CDR3 is TGTGCCAGCAGCTTAACGTTGGCAGGGCATGAGCAGTTCTTC. It encodes CASSLTLAGHEQFF.

This chain links TRBV19 with TRBJ1-2; D possibly corresponds to TRBD1 (5 bases). Per the germline V gene, CDR1 is LNHDA and CDR2 is SQIVND (reference sequence). The CDR3 totals 15 residues. Trimming removed 3 bases at V and 0 bases at J, with 11 bases between. The CDR3 DNA reads TGTGCCAGTAGTATGTCTAGGGGATCTAACTATGGCTACACCTTC. Encoded protein: CASSMSRGSNYGYTF.

This clone was counted once. This chain connects TRBV2 to TRBJ2-7, with 7 bases aligning to TRBD2. This CDR3 has 13 residues. V gave up 3 bases and J gave up 4 bases; unmatched junction bases: 3. CDR1 is SNHLY, CDR2 FYNNEI, per germline. The DNA of the CDR3 is TGTGCCAGCAGTGAGGGCGGGAGTTACGAGCAGTACTTC. Amino acid sequence: CASSEGGSYEQYF.

The chain employs TRBV5-1 and TRBJ2-1; TRBD2 agrees at 13 bases. Germline assignment: CDR1 SGHRS and CDR2 YFSETQ. The ends lost 4 bases at V and 6 bases at J; junction bases unmatched: 7. The CDR3 runs 16 residues. The chain's CDR3 is CASSDPTSGRSNEQFF. In nucleotides, the CDR3 is TGCGCCAGCAGCGACCCGACTAGCGGGAGGTCCAATGAGCAGTTCTTC.

V gene TRBV5-1 combines with J gene TRBJ2-2; TRBD1 matches 7 bases. The ends lost 2 bases at V and 0 bases at J; junction bases unmatched: 13. The CDR3 is made up of 19 amino acids. Germline-derived CDR1 and CDR2 are SGHRS and YFSETQ. DNA for the CDR3: TGCGCCAGCAGCTTTACAAAGACAGGGCGAGGGGCGAACACCGGGGAGCTGTTTTTT. It codes for CASSFTKTGRGANTGELFF.

The chain is built from TRBV28 and TRBJ1-6; D call uncertain. Germline V gives CDR1 MDHEN, CDR2 SYDVKM. The V and J ends lost 7 bases and 3 bases respectively, with 13 bases between them. The length of the CDR3 is 15 residues. CDR3 in amino acids: CASIVSTDYNSPLHF. CDR3 sequence (DNA): TGTGCCAGCATCGTAAGCACAGACTATAATTCACCCCTCCACTTT.

This chain links TRBV3-1 (or the pseudogene TRBV3-2) with TRBJ2-7; 12 positions agree with TRBD1. J was trimmed by 5 bases and V by 7 bases; bases with no gene match: 6. The CDR3 is 14 amino acids. Per germline, CDR1 LGHDT and CDR2 YNNKEL (reference sequence). CDR3 bases: TGTGCCAGCAAAGTCGGGACAGGGGGCAACGAGCAGTACTTC. Amino acid sequence: CASKVGTGGNEQYF.

This clone showed up just once. This chain uses TRBV19 with TRBJ2-4, with 11 bases aligning to TRBD2. Per germline, CDR1 LNHDA and CDR2 SQIVND (reference sequence). The CDR3 sequence is 16 residues long. V was pared by 5 bases and J by 6 bases, with 9 bases of the junction left unmatched. The CDR3 spells CASSYLAGGIRNIQYF. The CDR3 nucleotides are TGTGCCAGTAGTTACCTAGCGGGAGGTATAAGAAACATTCAGTACTTC.

This chain links TRBV27 with TRBJ2-1; D is perhaps TRBD1 (6 bases). The CDR3 loop spans 17 amino acids. The V end lost 4 bases, the J end lost 6 bases, and 22 bases lay between the germline ends. Germline assignment: CDR1 MNHEY and CDR2 SMNVEV (reference sequence). CDR3 in DNA: TGTGCCAGCAGTTCCCCCCAGAAGGGTCACAGGGCCAATGAGCAGTTCTTC. Amino acids: CASSSPQKGHRANEQFF.

This clone occurred a few times. The V and J genes are TRBV7-9 and TRBJ1-6; D ambiguous. This CDR3 is 14 amino acids long. The germline V gene encodes CDR1 SEHNR and CDR2 FQNEAQ (reference sequence). V was shortened by 1 base and J by 5 bases, with 6 bases between the two germline ends. This chain's CDR3 is CASSLDTDNSPLHF. CDR3 sequence (DNA): TGTGCCAGCAGCTTAGATACAGATAATTCACCCCTCCACTTT.

This chain joins TRBV15 and TRBJ2-6; D unresolved. V lost 3 bases and J lost 0, with 9 bases in between. CDR1 and CDR2 from the germline V gene are LNHNV and YYDKDF (reference sequence). The CDR3 spans 16 residues. CDR3 in amino acids: CATSSNDFSGANVLTF. The CDR3 nucleotides read TGTGCCACCAGCAGTAATGACTTCTCTGGGGCCAACGTCCTGACTTTC.

V gene TRBV2 combines with J gene TRBJ2-2; tentatively, D is TRBD2 (6 bases). Germline CDR1 and CDR2: SNHLY and FYNNEI. V lost 0 bases and J lost 4, with 9 bases in between. The CDR3 extends over 15 amino acids. This chain's CDR3 is CASSEAHGGTGELFF. As DNA, the CDR3 is TGTGCCAGCAGTGAAGCGCACGGGGGCACCGGGGAGCTGTTTTTT.

The chain recombines TRBV7-6 with TRBJ2-7; a possible D gene is TRBD1 (6 bases). Germline lookup yields CDR1 SGHVS and CDR2 FNYEAQ. This CDR3 has 16 residues. The V and J ends lost 5 bases and 0 bases respectively, with 17 bases between them. CDR3 DNA: TGTGCCAGCAGCCGGACCCCCCCAGGGGTCTCCTACGAGCAGTACTTC. Residues: CASSRTPPGVSYEQYF.